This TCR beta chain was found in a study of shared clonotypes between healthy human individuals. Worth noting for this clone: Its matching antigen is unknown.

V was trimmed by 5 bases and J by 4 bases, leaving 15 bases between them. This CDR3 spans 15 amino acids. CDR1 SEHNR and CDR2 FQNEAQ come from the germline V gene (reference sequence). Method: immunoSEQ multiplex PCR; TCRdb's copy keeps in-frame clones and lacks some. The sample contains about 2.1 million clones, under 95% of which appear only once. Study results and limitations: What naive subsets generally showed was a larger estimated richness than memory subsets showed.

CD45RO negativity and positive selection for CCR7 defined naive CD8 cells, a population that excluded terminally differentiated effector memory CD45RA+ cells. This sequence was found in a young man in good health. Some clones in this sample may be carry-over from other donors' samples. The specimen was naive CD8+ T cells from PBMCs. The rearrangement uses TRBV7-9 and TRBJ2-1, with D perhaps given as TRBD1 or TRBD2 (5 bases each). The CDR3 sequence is CASSPAGTRYNEQFF. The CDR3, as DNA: TGTGCCAGCAGCCCAGCAGGGACCAGATACAATGAGCAGTTCTTC. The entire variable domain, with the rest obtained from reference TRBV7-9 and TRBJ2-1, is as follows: DTGVSQNPRHKITKRGQNVTFRCDPISEHNRLYWYRQTLGQGPEFLTYFQNEAQLEKSRLLSDRFSAERPKGSFSTLEIQRTEQGDSAMYLCASSPAGTRYNEQFFGPGTRLTVL.